These T cell receptor beta chains were read from a single sample in a study of shared T cell receptors in the human thymus. This table comes from immunoSEQ multiplex PCR, and its TCRdb copy is limited to in-frame clones, with some not included. The repertoire holds approximately 490,000 clones, with about 84% as singletons. This sample was shared with a second study, whose subject was human thymus T cells.

Sequenced: thymocytes. The receptors come from a boy less than two years old with a congenital heart defect. Both conserved end residues are part of each CDR3.

TRBV7-2,15,CASSLDLVSSYEQYF
TRBV10-3,17,CAISEAEGQEIDNEQFF
TRBV5-1,15,CASSLTGISGNTIYF
TRBV5-4,15,CASSLGGSHTGELFF
TRBV4-3,20,CASSQDEWLWASGGSCEQYF
TRBV15,19,CATSRDAKTPGTGSYEQYF
TRBV5-8,15,CASSPQGGGNQPQHF
TRBV4-3,15,CASSQDDRPRYEQYF
TRBV29-1,11,CSVGQGLGYTF
TRBV4-2,15,CASSQGADPRNEQFF
TRBV18,15,CASSFRTGNIQPQHF
TRBV20-1,10,CSARSETQYF
TRBV4-3,19,CASSPGGSNPTYPAYEQYF
TRBV4-3,15,CASSQDQGRGSEQYF
TRBV14,15,CASSQREAGGTEAFF
TRBV11-1,14,CASSPPLINTEAFF
TRBV30,16,CAWSVLVGLAIHEQYF
TRBV28,14,CASANSGSTYEQYF
TRBV19,16,CASSPPAGTSNNEQFF
TRBV5-1,17,CASSRRGQGTEWYEQYF
TRBV18,18,CASSLPGQGASGANVLTF
TRBV7-4,16,CASSLSGRRNTGELFF
TRBV7-9,16,CASSRTGCYSGNTIYF
TRBV7-2,14,CASSFDRRSYEQYF
TRBV7-9,16,CASSSTGGGGRLGAFF
TRBV5-6,17,CASSLLTSGTPPYEQYF